The T cell receptor (beta chain) described here comes from a study of blood T cell repertoires in COVID-19. Study-wide context: Nucleic acid was either cDNA or gDNA, and it came from T cells, B-cell-depleted T cells, or PBMCs.

The V gene's germline CDR1 is KGHSH and CDR2 LQKENI. This CDR3 is built from 15 residues. V lost 2 bases and J lost 0, with 8 bases in between. Sequencing was performed with immunoSEQ multiplex PCR; in TCRdb, only in-frame clones are kept and a portion is missing. The table records roughly 380,000 clones, around 85% of them present only once. This sequence was found in a woman aged 18-29 years with acute or convalescent COVID-19. The genes are TRBV18 and TRBJ1-3; D call uncertain. The sequencing sample was made of peripheral blood. CDR3 nucleotides: TGTGCCAGCTCACCAGGAGATTTCTCTGGAAACACCATATATTTT. Its protein is CASSPGDFSGNTIYF.